A single sample gave rise to the 5 T cell receptor beta chains below, sequenced in a study of OX40 agonist ivuxolimab in advanced cancers. Repertoires were generated with immunoSEQ multiplex PCR, while TCRdb's copy carries only in-frame clones and drops some. This sample yields 25,000 or so clones, of which around 78% are seen a single time; around 18% belongs to the top ten. The starting material was CD4+ or CD8+ T cells sorted from blood, obtained in a trial of the OX40 agonist ivuxolimab. These receptors were taken from an adult with an advanced solid tumor such as melanoma, head and neck, liver or kidney cancer.

The sample holds a few counts of this clone. This chain joins TRBV7-3 and TRBJ1-5, with TRBD1 matching over 9 bases. The CDR3 has 14 amino acids. Germline V CDR1 and CDR2: SGHTA, FQGTGA. The junction had 2 bases not matched to a gene; V was cut back by 3 bases and J by 5 bases. CDR3 sequence: CASSFGQGYQPQHF. Written as DNA, the CDR3 is TGTGCCAGCAGCTTCGGACAGGGGTATCAGCCCCAGCATTTT.

This clone is judged medium-sized. The gene calls are TRBV6-6 and TRBJ2-5; 9 nucleotides align to TRBD2. The V gene's germline CDR1 is MNHNY and CDR2 SVGAGI (reference sequence). The CDR3 contains 16 residues. With 6 bases clipped from V and 1 base from J, the junction kept 9 bases outside the gene matches. This CDR3 reads CASSSKAGGLQETQYF. For the CDR3, the DNA is TGTGCCAGCAGCTCCAAGGCGGGGGGGCTCCAAGAGACCCAGTACTTC.

CDR3 sequence reads: CASSVGVISDTQYF. CDR3 bases: TGTGCCAGCAGCGTAGGAGTCATCTCAGATACGCAGTATTTT. This rearrangement joins TRBV9 to TRBJ2-3; D is uncertain. V was cut by 0 bases and J by 4 bases, with 9 bases left in between. The CDR3 has 14 residues. Germline V gives CDR1 SGDLS, CDR2 YYNGEE. Based on the CDR3 plus reference TRBV9 and TRBJ2-3, the full variable domain is DSGVTQTPKHLITATGQRVTLRCSPRSGDLSVYWYQQSLDQGLQFLIQYYNGEERAKGNILERFSAQQFPDLHSELNLSSLELGDSALYFCASSVGVISDTQYFGPGTRLTVL.

The V call is TRBV30, the J call TRBJ1-4, with D unresolved. This CDR3 is built from 11 residues. V was clipped by 2 bases and J by 8 bases, with 6 bases between them. Germline CDR1 GTSNPN, CDR2 SVGIG (reference sequence). CDR3 region: CAWSLGEKLFF. The CDR3 DNA reads as TGTGCCTGGAGTTTGGGAGAAAAACTGTTTTTT.

The V call is TRBV13, the J call TRBJ2-1; TRBD2 aligns across 11 bases. V lost 10 bases to trimming and J lost 6 bases; unmatched junction nucleotides: 8. Per germline, CDR1 PRHDT and CDR2 FYEKMQ (reference sequence). The CDR3 contains 14 residues. Written as DNA, the CDR3 is TGTGCCACAGCAAGGGGACTAGCGGCCAATGAGCAGTTCTTC. It encodes CATARGLAANEQFF.